This paragraph covers one T cell receptor beta chain sequence. Clones were sequenced by immunoSEQ multiplex PCR, and TCRdb holds only the in-frame ones, with some missing. Of under 95,000 clones listed, 95% are singletons. The sample comes from a study of technical replicates of blood from a few donors. This clonotype was sampled from a human donor in good health. The material sequenced was T cells isolated from PBMCs.

The CDR3 loop reads CASSDGQMYNSPLHF. CDR3 nucleotides: TGTGCCAGCAGTGACGGACAGATGTATAATTCACCCCTCCACTTT. The gene calls are TRBV6-4 and TRBJ1-6, with D perhaps matching TRBD1 (6 bases). Germline V gene sequence: CDR1 MRHNA, CDR2 SNTAGT. Trimming stripped 2 bases from V and 4 bases from J, with 9 bases between. This CDR3 has 15 amino acids.